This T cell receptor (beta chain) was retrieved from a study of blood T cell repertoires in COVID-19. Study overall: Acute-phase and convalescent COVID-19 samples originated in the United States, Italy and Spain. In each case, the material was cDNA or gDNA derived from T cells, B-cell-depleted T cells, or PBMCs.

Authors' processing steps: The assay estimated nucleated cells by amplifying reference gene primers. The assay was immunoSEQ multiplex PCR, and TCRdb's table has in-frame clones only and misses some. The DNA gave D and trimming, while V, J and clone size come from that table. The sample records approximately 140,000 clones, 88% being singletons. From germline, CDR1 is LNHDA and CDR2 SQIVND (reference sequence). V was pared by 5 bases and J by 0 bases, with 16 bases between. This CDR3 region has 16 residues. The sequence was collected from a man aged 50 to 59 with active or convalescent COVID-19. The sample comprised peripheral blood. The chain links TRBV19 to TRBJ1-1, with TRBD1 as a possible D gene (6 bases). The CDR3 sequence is CASSEGGALMNTEAFF. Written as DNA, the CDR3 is TGTGCCAGTAGTGAGGGGGGGGCCCTCATGAACACTGAAGCTTTCTTT.